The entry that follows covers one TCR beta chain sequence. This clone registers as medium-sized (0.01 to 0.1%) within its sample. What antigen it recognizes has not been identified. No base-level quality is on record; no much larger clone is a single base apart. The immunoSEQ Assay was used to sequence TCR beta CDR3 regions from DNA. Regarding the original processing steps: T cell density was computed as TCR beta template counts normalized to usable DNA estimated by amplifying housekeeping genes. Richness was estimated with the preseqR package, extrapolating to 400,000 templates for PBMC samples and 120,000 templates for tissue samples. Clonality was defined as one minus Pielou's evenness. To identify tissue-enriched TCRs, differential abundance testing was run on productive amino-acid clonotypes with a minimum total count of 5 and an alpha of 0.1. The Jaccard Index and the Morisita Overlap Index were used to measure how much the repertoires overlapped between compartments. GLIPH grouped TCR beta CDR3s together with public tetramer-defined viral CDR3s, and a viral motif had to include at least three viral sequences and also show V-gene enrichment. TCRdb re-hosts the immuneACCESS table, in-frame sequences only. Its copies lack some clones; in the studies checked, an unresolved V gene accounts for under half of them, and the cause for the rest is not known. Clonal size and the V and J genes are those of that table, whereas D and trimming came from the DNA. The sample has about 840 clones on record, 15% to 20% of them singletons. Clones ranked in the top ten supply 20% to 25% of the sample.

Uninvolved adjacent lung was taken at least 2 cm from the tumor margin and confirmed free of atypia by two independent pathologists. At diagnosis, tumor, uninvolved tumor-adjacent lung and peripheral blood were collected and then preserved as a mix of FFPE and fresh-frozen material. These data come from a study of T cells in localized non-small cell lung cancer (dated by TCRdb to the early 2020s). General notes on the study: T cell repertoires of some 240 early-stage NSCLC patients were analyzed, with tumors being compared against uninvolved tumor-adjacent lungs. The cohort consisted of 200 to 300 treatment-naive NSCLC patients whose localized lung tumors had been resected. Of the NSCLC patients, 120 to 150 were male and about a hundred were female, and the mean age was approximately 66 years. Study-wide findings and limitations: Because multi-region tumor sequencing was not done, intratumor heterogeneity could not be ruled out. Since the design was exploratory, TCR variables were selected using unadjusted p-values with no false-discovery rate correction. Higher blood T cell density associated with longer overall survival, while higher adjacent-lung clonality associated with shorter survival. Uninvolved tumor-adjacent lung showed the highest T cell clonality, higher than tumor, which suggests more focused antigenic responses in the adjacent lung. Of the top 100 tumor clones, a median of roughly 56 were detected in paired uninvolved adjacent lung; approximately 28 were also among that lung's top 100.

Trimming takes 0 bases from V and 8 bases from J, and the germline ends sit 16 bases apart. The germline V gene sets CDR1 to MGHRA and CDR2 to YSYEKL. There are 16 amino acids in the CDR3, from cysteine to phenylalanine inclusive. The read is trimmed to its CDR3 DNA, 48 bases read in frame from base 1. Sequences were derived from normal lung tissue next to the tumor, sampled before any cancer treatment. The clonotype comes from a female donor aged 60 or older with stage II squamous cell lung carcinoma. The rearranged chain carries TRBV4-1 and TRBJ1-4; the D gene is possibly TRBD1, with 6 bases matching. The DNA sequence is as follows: TGCGCCAGCAGCCAAGATCAACGGGGGCACAGGGAAAAACTGTTTTTT. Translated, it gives CASSQDQRGHREKLFF.